Below are 8 T cell receptor beta chains sequenced from a single sample in a study of shared T cell receptors in the human thymus. Data came from immunoSEQ multiplex PCR; TCRdb stores just in-frame clones and leaves some out. This table holds 500,000 to 750,000 clones, approximately 88% found once. These sequences were also reported in another study, on human thymus T cells.

Sequencing used thymocytes. The receptors stem from a boy under three years old with a congenital heart defect.

On this clone itself: This sample includes further DNA sequences coding for the same CDR3. The rearrangement joins TRBV5-4 to TRBJ2-3, with 11 bases identical to TRBD2. Trimming at V came to 3 bases and at J to 3 bases, leaving 0 bases not matched to a gene. This CDR3 has 14 residues. The germline V gene has CDR1 SGHNT and CDR2 YYREEE (reference sequence). The CDR3 sequence is CASSSSGGTDTQYF. Written as DNA, the CDR3 is TGTGCCAGCAGCTCTAGCGGGGGGACAGATACGCAGTATTTT. Full variable domain (remainder filled in from reference TRBV5-4 and TRBJ2-3): ETGVTQSPTHLIKTRGQQVTLRCSSQSGHNTVSWYQQALGQGPQFIFQYYREEENGRGNFPPRFSGLQFPNYSSELNVNALELDDSALYLCASSSSGGTDTQYFGPGTRLTVL.

This chain connects TRBV4-3 to TRBJ2-7, with 8 positions matching TRBD2. Germline lookup yields CDR1 LGHNA and CDR2 YSLEER. This CDR3 has 16 residues. After removal of 1 base from V and 2 bases from J, the junction contained 7 bases not matched to a gene. Here the CDR3 reads CASSQAPGGIAYEQYF. The CDR3 DNA reads as TGCGCCAGCAGCCAAGCGCCGGGGGGGATCGCCTACGAGCAGTACTTC.

CDR3 sequence (DNA): TGTGCCTGGAAAGGAACCGGCGGGAGGGCGTACAATGAGCAGTTCTTC. This gives the protein CAWKGTGGRAYNEQFF. This chain uses TRBV30 with TRBJ2-1, with 9 bases lining up with TRBD2. The V gene's germline CDR1 is GTSNPN and CDR2 SVGIG (reference sequence). V dropped 4 bases and J dropped 4; count of bases not matched to a gene: 11. CDR3 size: 16 residues.

The chain employs TRBV18 and TRBJ2-1; 7 nucleotides align to TRBD1. CDR3 length: 16 amino acids. CDR1 is KGHSH, CDR2 LQKENI, per germline. Unmatched junction bases numbered 8, after V lost 4 bases and J lost 2 bases. This chain's CDR3 is CASSRQTGCTYNEQFF. In DNA form, the CDR3 reads TGTGCCAGCTCACGACAGACAGGGTGCACCTACAATGAGCAGTTCTTC.

The genes are TRBV6-5 and TRBJ2-7; TRBD2 is a possible D gene (6 bases). Germline CDR1 is MNHEY and CDR2 is SVGAGI. The CDR3 is 14 residues long. With 0 bases removed from V and 6 bases from J, the gap between germline ends came to 12 bases. CDR3 DNA sequence: TGTGCCAGCAGTTACTCTGCGGGGCCGGCCGAGCAGTACTTC. This translates into CASSYSAGPAEQYF.

J is TRBJ1-5 and V is TRBV2; tentative D call: TRBD1 (6 bases). This CDR3 spans 13 amino acids. CDR1 and CDR2 (germline): SNHLY, FYNNEI. V was cut by 8 bases and J by 5 bases, with 13 bases left in between. CDR3 loop: CASHSRGDQPQHF. CDR3 sequence (DNA): TGTGCCAGCCATTCCAGGGGCGATCAGCCCCAGCATTTT.

The chain carries TRBV4-2 and TRBJ2-3, with D perhaps matching TRBD2 (5 bases). This CDR3 is 20 amino acids long. V lost 3 bases and J lost 0, with 25 bases in between. Germline CDR1 and CDR2: LGHNA and YNFKEQ. Here the CDR3 reads CASSQELVARLVCSTDTQYF. CDR3 nucleotides: TGTGCCAGCAGCCAGGAACTGGTAGCGCGATTAGTCTGTAGCACAGATACGCAGTATTTT.

The chain joins TRBV6-7 to TRBJ2-3, with D possibly matching TRBD2 (6 bases). TRBV6-7 is recorded as an ORF, its role being uncertain. CDR3 length equals 16 residues. Trimming left V 0 bases short and J 2 bases short, with 12 bases between. CDR3 in DNA: TGTGCCAGCAGTTACTCACCGCGGGGTTACACAGATACGCAGTATTTT. This translates into CASSYSPRGYTDTQYF.